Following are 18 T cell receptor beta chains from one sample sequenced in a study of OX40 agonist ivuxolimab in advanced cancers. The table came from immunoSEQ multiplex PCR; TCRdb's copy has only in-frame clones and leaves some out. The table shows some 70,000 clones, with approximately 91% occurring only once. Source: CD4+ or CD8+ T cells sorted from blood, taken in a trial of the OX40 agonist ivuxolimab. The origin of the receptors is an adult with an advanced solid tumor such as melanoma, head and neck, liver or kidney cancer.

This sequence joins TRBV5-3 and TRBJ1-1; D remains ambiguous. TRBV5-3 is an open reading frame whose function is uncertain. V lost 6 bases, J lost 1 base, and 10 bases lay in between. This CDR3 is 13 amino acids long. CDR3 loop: CARTLWRNTEAFF. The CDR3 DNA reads TGTGCCAGAACCCTGTGGAGGAACACTGAAGCTTTCTTT.

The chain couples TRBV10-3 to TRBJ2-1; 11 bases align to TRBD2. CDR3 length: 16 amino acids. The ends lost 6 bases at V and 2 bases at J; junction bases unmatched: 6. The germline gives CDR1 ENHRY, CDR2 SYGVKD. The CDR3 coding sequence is TGTGCCATCAGCCCTAGCGGGAGGCATCCCTACAATGAGCAGTTCTTC. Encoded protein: CAISPSGRHPYNEQFF.

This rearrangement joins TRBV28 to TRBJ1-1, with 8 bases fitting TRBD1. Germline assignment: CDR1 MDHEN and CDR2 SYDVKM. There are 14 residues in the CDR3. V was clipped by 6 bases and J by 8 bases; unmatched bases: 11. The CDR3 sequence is CASSPTGATAEAFF. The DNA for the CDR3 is TGTGCCAGCAGCCCGACAGGGGCCACGGCCGAAGCTTTCTTT.

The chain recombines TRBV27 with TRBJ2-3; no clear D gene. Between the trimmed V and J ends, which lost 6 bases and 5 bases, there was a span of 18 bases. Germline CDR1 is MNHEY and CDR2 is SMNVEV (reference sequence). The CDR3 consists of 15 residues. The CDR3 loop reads CASRFNGPTGDTQYF. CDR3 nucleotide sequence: TGTGCCAGCAGGTTTAACGGCCCGACCGGAGATACGCAGTATTTT.

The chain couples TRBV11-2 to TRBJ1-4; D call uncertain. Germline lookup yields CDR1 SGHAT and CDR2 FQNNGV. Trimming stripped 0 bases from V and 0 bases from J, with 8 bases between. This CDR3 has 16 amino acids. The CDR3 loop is CASSLDAVATNEKLFF. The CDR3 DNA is TGTGCCAGCAGCTTAGACGCAGTTGCAACTAATGAAAAACTGTTTTTT.

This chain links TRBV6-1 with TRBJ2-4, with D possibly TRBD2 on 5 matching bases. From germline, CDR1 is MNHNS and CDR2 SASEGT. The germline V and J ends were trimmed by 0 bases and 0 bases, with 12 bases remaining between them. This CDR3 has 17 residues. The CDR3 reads CASSEAPGIQAKNIQYF. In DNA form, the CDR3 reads TGTGCCAGCAGTGAAGCTCCGGGGATTCAAGCCAAAAACATTCAGTACTTC.

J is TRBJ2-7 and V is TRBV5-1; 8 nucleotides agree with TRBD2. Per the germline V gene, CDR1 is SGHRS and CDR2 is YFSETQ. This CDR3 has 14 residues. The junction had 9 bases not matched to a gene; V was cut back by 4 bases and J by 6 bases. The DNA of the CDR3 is TGCGCCAGCAGCGGGAATGCGGGAGGCGGCGAGCAGTACTTC. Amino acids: CASSGNAGGGEQYF.

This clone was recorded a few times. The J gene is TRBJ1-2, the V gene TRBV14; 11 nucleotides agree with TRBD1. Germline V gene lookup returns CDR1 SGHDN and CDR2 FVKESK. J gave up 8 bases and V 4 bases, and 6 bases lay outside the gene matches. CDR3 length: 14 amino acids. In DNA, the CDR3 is TGTGCCAGCAGCCTCACGGACAGGGGGCTGGGCTACACCTTC. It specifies CASSLTDRGLGYTF.

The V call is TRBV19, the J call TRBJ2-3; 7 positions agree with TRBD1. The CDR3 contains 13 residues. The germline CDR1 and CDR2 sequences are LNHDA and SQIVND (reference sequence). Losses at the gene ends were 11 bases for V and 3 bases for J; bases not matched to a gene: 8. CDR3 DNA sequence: TGTGCCGGGATTCGACAGGGAACAGATACGCAGTATTTT. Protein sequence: CAGIRQGTDTQYF.

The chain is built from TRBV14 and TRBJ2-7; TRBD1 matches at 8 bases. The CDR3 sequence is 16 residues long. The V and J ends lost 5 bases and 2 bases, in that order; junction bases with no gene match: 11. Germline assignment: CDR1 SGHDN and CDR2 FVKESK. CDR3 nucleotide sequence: TGTGCCAGCAGCTCCCCTCGACAGGGGCGGACCTACGAGCAGTACTTC. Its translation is CASSSPRQGRTYEQYF.

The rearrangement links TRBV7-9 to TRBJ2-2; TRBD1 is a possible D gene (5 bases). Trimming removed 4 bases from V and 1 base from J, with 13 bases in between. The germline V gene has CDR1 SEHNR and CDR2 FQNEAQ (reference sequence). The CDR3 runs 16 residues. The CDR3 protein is CASSSQGTLNTGELFF. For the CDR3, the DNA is TGTGCCAGCAGCTCCCAGGGCACCCTGAACACCGGGGAGCTGTTTTTT.

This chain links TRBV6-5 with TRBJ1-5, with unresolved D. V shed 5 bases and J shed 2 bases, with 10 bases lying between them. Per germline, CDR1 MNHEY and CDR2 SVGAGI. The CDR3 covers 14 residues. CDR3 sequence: CASSPSAGNQPQHF. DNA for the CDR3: TGTGCCAGCAGTCCCTCGGCGGGCAATCAGCCCCAGCATTTT.

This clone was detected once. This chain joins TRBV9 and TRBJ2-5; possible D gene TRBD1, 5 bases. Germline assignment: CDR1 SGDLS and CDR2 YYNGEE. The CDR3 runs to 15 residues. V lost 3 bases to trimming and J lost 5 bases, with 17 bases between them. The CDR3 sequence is CASSANPGAGETQYF. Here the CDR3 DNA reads TGTGCCAGCAGCGCCAACCCTGGGGCAGGGGAGACCCAGTACTTC.

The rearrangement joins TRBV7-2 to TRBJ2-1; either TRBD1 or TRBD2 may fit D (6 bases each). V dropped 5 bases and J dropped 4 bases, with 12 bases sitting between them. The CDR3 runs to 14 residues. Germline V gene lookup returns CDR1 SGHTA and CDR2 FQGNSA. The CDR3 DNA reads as TGTGCCAGCAGCCCGGGGGCCGCATACAATGAGCAGTTCTTC. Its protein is CASSPGAAYNEQFF.

CDR3 region: CASSLSGADYNEQFF. In DNA, the CDR3 is TGTGCCAGCAGCTTAAGCGGGGCGGATTACAATGAGCAGTTCTTC. The V and J genes are TRBV7-9 and TRBJ2-1; TRBD2 matches at 7 bases. The CDR3 is 15 residues long. Looked up from germline, CDR1 is SEHNR and CDR2 is FQNEAQ (reference sequence). V shed 2 bases and J 4 bases; nucleotides not matched to a gene: 5.

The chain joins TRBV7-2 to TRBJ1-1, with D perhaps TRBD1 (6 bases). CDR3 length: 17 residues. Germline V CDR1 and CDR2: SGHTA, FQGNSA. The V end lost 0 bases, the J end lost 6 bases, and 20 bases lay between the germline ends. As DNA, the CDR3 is TGTGCCAGCAGCTTAGCGCCGGCAGGGGTGAGAGATTCTGAAGCTTTCTTT. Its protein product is CASSLAPAGVRDSEAFF.

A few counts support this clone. The DNA of the CDR3 is TGTGCCAGCAAAGACAGGGGGCGGACTGAAGCTTTCTTT. The encoded protein is CASKDRGRTEAFF. The chain has TRBV6-6 and TRBJ1-1; 10 bases agree with TRBD1. Looked up from germline, CDR1 is MNHNY and CDR2 is SVGAGI (reference sequence). Trimming at V came to 7 bases and at J to 5 bases, leaving 4 bases not matched to a gene. The CDR3 is made up of 13 amino acids.

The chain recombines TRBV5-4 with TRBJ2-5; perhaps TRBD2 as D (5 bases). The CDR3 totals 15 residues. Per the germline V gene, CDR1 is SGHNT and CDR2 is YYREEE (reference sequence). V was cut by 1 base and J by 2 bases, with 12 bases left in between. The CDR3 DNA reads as TGTGCCAGCAGCTTGTCCCCTAGCTTACAAGAGACCCAGTACTTC. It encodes CASSLSPSLQETQYF.